This TCR beta chain emerged from a study of regulatory T cells in long-lasting Graves disease. As for the study in general: Those with persistent Graves' disease had received antithyroid drugs for over 5 years with positive TSH receptor antibodies.

Regarding this clonotype: What it recognizes is unknown.

Notes on the study in general: TRBV28, TRBJ1-2 and TRBJ2-5 were favored in persistent disease.

To make TCR beta libraries, researchers used iRepertoire HTBI primers and Arm-PCR of CDR3 regions. TCRdb analysed the multiplex PCR reads with MiXCR anew, one entry per CDR3 protein. The sample holds 400,000 or so distinct CDR3 sequences, under 25% seen once. The time point denotes: persistent/refractory GD, antithyroid drugs over 5 years with positive TRAb. From RNA extracted from PBMCs, the TCR library was made. Diagnoses of Graves' disease were made by American Thyroid Association guidelines. Peripheral blood, about 9 milliliters of it, was drawn into EDTA tubes. Trimming left V 6 bases short and J 7 bases short, with 16 bases between. CDR1 is SNHLY, CDR2 FYNNEI, per germline. The CDR3 has 13 residues.

The V gene is TRBV2, the J gene TRBJ2-7; a possible D gene is TRBD1 (6 bases). This receptor was obtained from a female donor with Graves disease. Material: peripheral blood mononuclear cells (PBMCs), obtained when the disease was refractory, from a patient treated with antithyroid drugs. CDR3 region: CASRRQDRGEQYF. The CDR3 DNA is TGTGCCAGCAGGAGACAGGACCGTGGGGAGCAGTACTTC.